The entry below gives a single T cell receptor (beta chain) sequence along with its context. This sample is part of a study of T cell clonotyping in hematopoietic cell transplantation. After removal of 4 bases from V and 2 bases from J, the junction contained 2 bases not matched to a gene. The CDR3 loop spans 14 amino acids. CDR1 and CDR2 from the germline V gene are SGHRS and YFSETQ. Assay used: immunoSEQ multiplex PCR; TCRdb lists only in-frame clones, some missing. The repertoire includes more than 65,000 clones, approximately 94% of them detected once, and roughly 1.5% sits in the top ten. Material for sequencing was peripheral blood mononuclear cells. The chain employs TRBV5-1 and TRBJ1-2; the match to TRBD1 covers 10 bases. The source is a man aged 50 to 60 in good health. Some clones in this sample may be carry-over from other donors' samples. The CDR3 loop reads CASSGGQGNYGYTF. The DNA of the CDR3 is TGCGCCAGCAGCGGGGGACAGGGGAACTATGGCTACACCTTC.